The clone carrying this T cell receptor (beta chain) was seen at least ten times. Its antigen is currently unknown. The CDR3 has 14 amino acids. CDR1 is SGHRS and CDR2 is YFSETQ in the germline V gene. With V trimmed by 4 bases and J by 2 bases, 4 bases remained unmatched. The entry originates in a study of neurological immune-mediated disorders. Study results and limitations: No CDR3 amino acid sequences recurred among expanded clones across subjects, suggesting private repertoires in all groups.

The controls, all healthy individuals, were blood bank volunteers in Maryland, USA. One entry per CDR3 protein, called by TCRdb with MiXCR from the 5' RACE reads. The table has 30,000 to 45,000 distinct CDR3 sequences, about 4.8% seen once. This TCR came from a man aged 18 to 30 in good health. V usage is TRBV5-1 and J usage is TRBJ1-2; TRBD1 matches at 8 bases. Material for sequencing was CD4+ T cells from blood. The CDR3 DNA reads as TGCGCCAGCAGCAACCACAGGGGGAACTATGGCTACACCTTC. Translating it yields CASSNHRGNYGYTF.